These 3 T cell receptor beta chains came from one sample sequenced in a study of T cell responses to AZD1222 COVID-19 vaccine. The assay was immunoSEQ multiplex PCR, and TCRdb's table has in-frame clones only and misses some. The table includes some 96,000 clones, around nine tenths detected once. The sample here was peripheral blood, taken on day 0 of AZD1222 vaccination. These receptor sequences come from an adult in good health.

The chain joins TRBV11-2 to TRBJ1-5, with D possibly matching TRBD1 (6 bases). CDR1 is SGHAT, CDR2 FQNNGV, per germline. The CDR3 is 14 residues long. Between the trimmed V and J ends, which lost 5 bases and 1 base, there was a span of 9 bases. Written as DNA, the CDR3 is TGTGCCAGCAGCCAGGACAGCAGCAATCAGCCCCAGCATTTT. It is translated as CASSQDSSNQPQHF.

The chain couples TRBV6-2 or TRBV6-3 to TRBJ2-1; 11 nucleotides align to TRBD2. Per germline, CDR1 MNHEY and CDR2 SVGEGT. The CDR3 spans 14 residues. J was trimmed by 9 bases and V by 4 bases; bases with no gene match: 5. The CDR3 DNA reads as TGTGCCAGCAGTTCACTAGCGGGAGTTGGTGAGCAGTTCTTC. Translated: CASSSLAGVGEQFF.

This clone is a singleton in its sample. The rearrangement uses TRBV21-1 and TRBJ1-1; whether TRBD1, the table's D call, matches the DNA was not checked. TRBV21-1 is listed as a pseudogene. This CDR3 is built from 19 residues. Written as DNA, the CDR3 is TGTGCCAGCCGAGTCGTAACAGGGGATTTATGTTGGAAGCGGACTGAAGCTTTCTTT. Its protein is CASRVVTGDLCWKRTEAFF.